These 4 T cell receptor beta chains were all obtained from the same sample, sequenced in a study of T cells expressing NK-cell markers. TCRdb re-called the 5' RACE reads and gives one entry per CDR3 protein, without DNA. The repertoire shows 250,000 or so distinct CDR3 sequences; the top ten hold about 4.2%. Sequencing used blood T cells: a sorted CD56 or NKG2C T cell subset, CD4+ or CD8+ T cells, or bulk PBMC T cells (not recorded which). These TCRs come from a woman aged 18 to 75 in good health.

J is TRBJ2-5 and V is TRBV6-5. CDR3 length: 14 amino acids. Germline V gene data show CDR1 as MNHEY and CDR2 as SVGAGI. The CDR3 sequence is CASSYSVGQETQYF.

The chain couples TRBV15 to TRBJ2-1; TCRdb outputs TRBD1, but without DNA this stays unchecked. The germline CDR1 and CDR2 sequences are LNHNV and YYDKDF (reference sequence). The CDR3 contains 14 residues. CDR3 sequence: CATSRDGKGRGQFF.

The rearrangement joins TRBV2 to TRBJ2-7; TCRdb designates TRBD1, a call that cannot be tested without DNA. This CDR3 spans 12 amino acids. Looked up from germline, CDR1 is SNHLY and CDR2 is FYNNEI. CDR3 residues: CATRTDYYEQYF.

The J gene is TRBJ2-1, the V gene TRBV29-1; TCRdb indicates TRBD2, and absent DNA this call remains unverified. Germline V gene data show CDR1 as SQVTM and CDR2 as ANQGSEA. This CDR3 has 14 amino acids. The CDR3 protein is CSVAIAGGPNEQFF.